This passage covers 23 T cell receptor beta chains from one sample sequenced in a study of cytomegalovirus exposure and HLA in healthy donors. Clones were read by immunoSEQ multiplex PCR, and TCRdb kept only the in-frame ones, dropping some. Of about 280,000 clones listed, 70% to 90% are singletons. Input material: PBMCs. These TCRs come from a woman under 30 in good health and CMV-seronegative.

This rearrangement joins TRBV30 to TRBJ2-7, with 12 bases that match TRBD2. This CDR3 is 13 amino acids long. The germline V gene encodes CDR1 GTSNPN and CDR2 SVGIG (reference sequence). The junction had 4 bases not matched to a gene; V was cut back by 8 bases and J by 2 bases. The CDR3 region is CAGGLAGAYEQYF. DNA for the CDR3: TGTGCCGGGGGACTAGCGGGTGCCTACGAGCAGTACTTC.

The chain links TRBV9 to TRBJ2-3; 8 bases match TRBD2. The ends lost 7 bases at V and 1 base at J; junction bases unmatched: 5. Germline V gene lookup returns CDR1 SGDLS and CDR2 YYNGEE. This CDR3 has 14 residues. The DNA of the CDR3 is TGTGCCAGCCCGGGCGGGGGGTGCACAGATACGCAGTATTTT. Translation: CASPGGGCTDTQYF.

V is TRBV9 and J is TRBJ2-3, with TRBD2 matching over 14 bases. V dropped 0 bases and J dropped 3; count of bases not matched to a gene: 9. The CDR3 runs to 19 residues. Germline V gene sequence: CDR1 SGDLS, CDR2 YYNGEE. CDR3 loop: CASSVDPGGLAGETDTQYF. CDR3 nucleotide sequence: TGTGCCAGCAGCGTAGACCCCGGGGGACTAGCGGGAGAAACAGATACGCAGTATTTT.

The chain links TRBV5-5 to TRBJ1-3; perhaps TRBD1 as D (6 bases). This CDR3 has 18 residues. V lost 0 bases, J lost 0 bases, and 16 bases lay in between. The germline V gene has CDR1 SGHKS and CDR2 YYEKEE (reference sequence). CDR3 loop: CASSLAGDITYSGNTIYF. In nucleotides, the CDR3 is TGTGCCAGCAGCTTGGCCGGGGACATAACATACTCTGGAAACACCATATATTTT.

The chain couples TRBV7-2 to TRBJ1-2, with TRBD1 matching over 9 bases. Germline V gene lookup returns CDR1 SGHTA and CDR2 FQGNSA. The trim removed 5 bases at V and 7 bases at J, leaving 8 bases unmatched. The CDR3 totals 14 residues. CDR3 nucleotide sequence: TGTGCCAGCAGCGACGGGACAGGGTCCGTTGGCTACACCTTC. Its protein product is CASSDGTGSVGYTF.

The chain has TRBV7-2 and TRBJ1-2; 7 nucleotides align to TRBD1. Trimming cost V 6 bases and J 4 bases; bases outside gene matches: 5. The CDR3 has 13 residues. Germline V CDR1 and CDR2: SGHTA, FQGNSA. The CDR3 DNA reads TGTGCCAGCAGACGAGGGGGCCCCTATGGCTACACCTTC. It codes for CASRRGGPYGYTF.

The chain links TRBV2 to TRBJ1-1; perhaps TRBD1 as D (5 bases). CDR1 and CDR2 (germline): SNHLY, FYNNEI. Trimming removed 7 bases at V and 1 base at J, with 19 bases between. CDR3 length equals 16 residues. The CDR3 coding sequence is TGTGCCAGCACCGGCTCGTGGGGCACCCCGAACACTGAAGCTTTCTTT. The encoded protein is CASTGSWGTPNTEAFF.

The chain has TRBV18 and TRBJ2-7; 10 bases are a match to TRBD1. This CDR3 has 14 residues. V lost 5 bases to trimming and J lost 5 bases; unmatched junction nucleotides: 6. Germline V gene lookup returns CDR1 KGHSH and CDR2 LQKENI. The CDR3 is CASSADRGLHEQYF. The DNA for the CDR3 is TGTGCCAGCTCAGCGGACAGGGGGTTACACGAGCAGTACTTC.

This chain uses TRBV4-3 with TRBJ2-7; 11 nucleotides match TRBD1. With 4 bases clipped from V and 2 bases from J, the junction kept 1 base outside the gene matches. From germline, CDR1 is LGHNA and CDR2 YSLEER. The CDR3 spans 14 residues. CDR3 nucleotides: TGCGCCAGCAGCCCGGGACAGGGGGCCTACGAGCAGTACTTC. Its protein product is CASSPGQGAYEQYF.

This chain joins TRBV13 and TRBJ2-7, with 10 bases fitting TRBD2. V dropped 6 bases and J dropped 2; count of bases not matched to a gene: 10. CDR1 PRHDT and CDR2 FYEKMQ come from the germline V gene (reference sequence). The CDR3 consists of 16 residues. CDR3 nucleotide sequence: TGTGCCAGCAGTCCTGGGCGGACTAGCGGTACCTACGAGCAGTACTTC. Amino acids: CASSPGRTSGTYEQYF. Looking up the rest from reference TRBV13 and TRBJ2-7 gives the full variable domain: AAGVIQSPRHLIKEKRETATLKCYPIPRHDTVYWYQQGPGQDPQFLISFYEKMQSDKGSIPDRFSAQQFSDYHSELNMSSLELGDSALYFCASSPGRTSGTYEQYFGPGTRLTVT.

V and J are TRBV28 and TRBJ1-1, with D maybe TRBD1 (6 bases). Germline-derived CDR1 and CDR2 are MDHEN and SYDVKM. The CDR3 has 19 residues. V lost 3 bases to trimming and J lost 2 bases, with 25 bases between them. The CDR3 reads CASSFTPPVPRGGNTEAFF. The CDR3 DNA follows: TGTGCCAGCAGTTTCACTCCTCCCGTCCCGAGGGGGGGAAACACTGAAGCTTTCTTT.

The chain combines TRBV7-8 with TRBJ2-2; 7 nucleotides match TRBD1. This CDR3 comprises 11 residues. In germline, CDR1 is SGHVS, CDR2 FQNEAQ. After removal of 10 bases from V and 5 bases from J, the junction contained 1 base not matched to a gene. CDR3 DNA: TGTGCCATACAGGGGACCGGGGAGCTGTTTTTT. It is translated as CAIQGTGELFF.

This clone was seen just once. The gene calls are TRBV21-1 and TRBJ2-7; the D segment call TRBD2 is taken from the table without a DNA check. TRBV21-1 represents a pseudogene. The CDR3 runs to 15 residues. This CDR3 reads CASSASGRGSYEQYF. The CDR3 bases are TGTGCCAGCAGTGCAAGCGGGAGGGGGTCCTACGAGCAGTACTTC.

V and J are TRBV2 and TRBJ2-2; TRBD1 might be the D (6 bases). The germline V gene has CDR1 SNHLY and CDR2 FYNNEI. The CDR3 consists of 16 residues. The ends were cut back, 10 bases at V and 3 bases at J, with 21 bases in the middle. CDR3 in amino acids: CATQRNREGHTGELFF. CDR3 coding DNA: TGTGCCACACAACGGAACAGGGAAGGACACACCGGGGAGCTGTTTTTT.

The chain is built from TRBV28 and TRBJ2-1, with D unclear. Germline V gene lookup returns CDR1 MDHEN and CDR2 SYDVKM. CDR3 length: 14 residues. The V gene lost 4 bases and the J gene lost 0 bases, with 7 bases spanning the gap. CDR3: CASSYSGSYNEQFF. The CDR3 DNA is TGTGCCAGCAGTTACAGTGGCTCCTACAATGAGCAGTTCTTC.

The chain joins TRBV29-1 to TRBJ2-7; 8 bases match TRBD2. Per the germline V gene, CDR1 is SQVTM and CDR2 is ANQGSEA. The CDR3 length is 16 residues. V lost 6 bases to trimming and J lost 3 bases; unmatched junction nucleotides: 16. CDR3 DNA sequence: TGCAGCGTGGAGGGGTATAGCGGGGCCACAATCTACGAGCAGTACTTC. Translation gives CSVEGYSGATIYEQYF.

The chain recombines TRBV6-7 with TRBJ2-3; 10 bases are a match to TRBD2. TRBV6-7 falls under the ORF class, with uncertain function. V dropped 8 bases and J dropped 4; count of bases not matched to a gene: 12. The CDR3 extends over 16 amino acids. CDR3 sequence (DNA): TGTGCCAGCCCTCCCGACTTAGCGGGAGGTGCAGATACGCAGTATTTT. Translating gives CASPPDLAGGADTQYF.

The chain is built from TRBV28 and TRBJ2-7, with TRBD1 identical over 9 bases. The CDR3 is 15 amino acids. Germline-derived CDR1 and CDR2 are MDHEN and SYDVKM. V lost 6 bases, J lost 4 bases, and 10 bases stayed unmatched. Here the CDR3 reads CASSLPGQGIYEQYF. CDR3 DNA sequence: TGTGCCAGCAGCCTCCCGGGACAGGGAATTTACGAGCAGTACTTC. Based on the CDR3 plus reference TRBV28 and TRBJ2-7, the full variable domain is DVKVTQSSRYLVKRTGEKVFLECVQDMDHENMFWYRQDPGLGLRLIYFSYDVKMKEKGDIPEGYSVSREKKERFSLILESASTNQTSMYLCASSLPGQGIYEQYFGPGTRLTVT.

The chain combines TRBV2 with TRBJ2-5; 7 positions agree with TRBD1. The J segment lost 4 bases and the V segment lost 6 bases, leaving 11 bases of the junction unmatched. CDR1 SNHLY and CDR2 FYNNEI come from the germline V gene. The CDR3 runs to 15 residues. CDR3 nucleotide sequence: TGTGCCAGCAGGTCGGGGCAGGGGGTGGTAGAGACCCAGTACTTC. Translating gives CASRSGQGVVETQYF.

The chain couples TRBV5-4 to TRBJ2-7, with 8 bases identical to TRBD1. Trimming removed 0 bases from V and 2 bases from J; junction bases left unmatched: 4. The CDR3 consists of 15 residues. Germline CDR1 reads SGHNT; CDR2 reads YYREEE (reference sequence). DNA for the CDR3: TGTGCCAGCAGCTTGGGTGCGGACAGGGCCTACGAGCAGTACTTC. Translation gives CASSLGADRAYEQYF.

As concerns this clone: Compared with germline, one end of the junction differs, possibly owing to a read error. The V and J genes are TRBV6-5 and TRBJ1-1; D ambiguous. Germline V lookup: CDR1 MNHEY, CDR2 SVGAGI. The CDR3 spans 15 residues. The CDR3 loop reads CASSDSGRENTEAFF. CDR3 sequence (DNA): TGTGCCAGCAGTGACTCCGGACGGGAGAACACTGAAGCTTTCTTT.

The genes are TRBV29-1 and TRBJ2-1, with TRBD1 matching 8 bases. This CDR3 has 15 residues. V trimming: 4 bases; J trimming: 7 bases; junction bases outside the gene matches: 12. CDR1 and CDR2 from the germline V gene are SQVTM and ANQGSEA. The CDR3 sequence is CSVVSVGDRLNEQFF. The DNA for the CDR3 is TGCAGCGTTGTGTCGGTAGGGGACAGGTTAAATGAGCAGTTCTTC.

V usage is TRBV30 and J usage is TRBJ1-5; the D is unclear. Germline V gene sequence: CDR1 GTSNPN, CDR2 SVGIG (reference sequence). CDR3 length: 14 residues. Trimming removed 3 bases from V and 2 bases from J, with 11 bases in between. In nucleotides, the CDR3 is TGTGCCTGGAGCAAGGAGGTACGCAATCAGCCCCAGCATTTT. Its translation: CAWSKEVRNQPQHF.